This TCR beta chain was captured by sequencing in a study of blood T cell repertoires in COVID-19. On the study more broadly: The United States, Italy and Spain provided the acute and convalescent COVID-19 samples.

Libraries were prepared by immunoSEQ multiplex PCR; TCRdb keeps only in-frame clonotypes and omits some of them. The sample includes about 240,000 clones, around 82% of them seen just once. Grouping used clinical history reported by participants in a survey and questionnaire. This CDR3 is 16 amino acids long. Germline V CDR1 and CDR2: SGHTA, FQGTGA. V was shortened by 5 bases and J by 1 base, with 17 bases between the two germline ends. The specimen sequenced was PBMCs or T cells enriched from blood (not recorded which). The sequence was obtained from a woman aged 40 to 50 who had been exposed to COVID-19. The chain is built from TRBV7-3 and TRBJ2-5, with D possibly TRBD1 on 6 matching bases. The CDR3 is CASSPGAGPLQETQYF. CDR3 in DNA: TGTGCCAGCAGCCCAGGGGCGGGCCCTCTCCAAGAGACCCAGTACTTC.